The 27 T cell receptor beta chains in this list originate from one sample, sequenced in a study of blood T cell repertoires in COVID-19. TCRdb's copy holds only in-frame clones and misses some; the assay was immunoSEQ multiplex PCR. This table holds about 500,000 clones, approximately 91% found once. The sample taken for sequencing was peripheral blood. The source is a woman aged 45-65 years with COVID-19, enrolled during active disease.

The V and J genes are TRBV24-1 and TRBJ2-1, with a possible D match to TRBD1 (8 bases). Germline CDR1 reads KGHDR; CDR2 reads SFDVKD. The ends were cut back, 6 bases at V and 7 bases at J, with 12 bases in the middle. The CDR3 runs to 13 residues. CDR3 region: CATSTGGGNEQFF. The CDR3 bases are TGTGCCACCAGTACAGGGGGAGGGAATGAGCAGTTCTTC.

J is TRBJ1-1 and V is TRBV19; 8 bases are shared with TRBD1. CDR3 size: 12 residues. The V and J ends lost 8 bases and 5 bases, in that order; junction bases with no gene match: 4. The germline gives CDR1 LNHDA, CDR2 SQIVND (reference sequence). In DNA form, the CDR3 reads TGTGCCAGTGAGGACAGGGAGACTGAAGCTTTCTTT. The encoded protein is CASEDRETEAFF.

V is TRBV9 and J is TRBJ2-1; TRBD2 is a possible D gene (6 bases). The CDR3 extends over 15 amino acids. The V gene's germline CDR1 is SGDLS and CDR2 YYNGEE. V was cut by 0 bases and J by 6 bases, with 13 bases left in between. Written as DNA, the CDR3 is TGTGCCAGCAGCGTAGAAGGACTAACGCTCAATGAGCAGTTCTTC. Translating gives CASSVEGLTLNEQFF. Together with reference TRBV9 and TRBJ2-1, the CDR3 gives the full variable domain: DSGVTQTPKHLITATGQRVTLRCSPRSGDLSVYWYQQSLDQGLQFLIQYYNGEERAKGNILERFSAQQFPDLHSELNLSSLELGDSALYFCASSVEGLTLNEQFFGPGTRLTVL.

V and J are TRBV27 and TRBJ2-7; weak D call: TRBD2 (5 bases). Germline V gives CDR1 MNHEY, CDR2 SMNVEV (reference sequence). CDR3 size: 14 residues. The V end was cut by 8 bases, the J end by 6 bases, with 20 bases between. The DNA for the CDR3 is TGTGCCAGCTCCTCGGGAAGCCGTTTTTTCGAGCAGTACTTC. It translates to CASSSGSRFFEQYF.

The chain uses TRBV14 and TRBJ2-1, with 7 positions matching TRBD1. Germline CDR1 is SGHDN and CDR2 is FVKESK. V shed 7 bases and J 4 bases; nucleotides not matched to a gene: 13. CDR3 length: 16 amino acids. The CDR3 spells CASTNEQGLTYNEQFF. The DNA of the CDR3 is TGTGCCAGCACTAACGAACAGGGGCTAACATACAATGAGCAGTTCTTC.

Here the CDR3 reads CASSLFDFPTSGELFF. The CDR3 DNA follows: TGTGCCAGCAGCTTATTTGACTTTCCCACCTCCGGGGAGCTGTTTTTT. The rearrangement joins TRBV5-6 to TRBJ2-2; D unclear. The CDR3 consists of 16 residues. The V gene lost 2 bases and the J gene lost 6 bases, with 17 bases spanning the gap. CDR1 is SGHDT and CDR2 is YYEEEE in the germline V gene. The full variable domain, its missing parts supplied by reference TRBV5-6 and TRBJ2-2, is DAGVTQSPTHLIKTRGQQVTLRCSPKSGHDTVSWYQQALGQGPQFIFQYYEEEERQRGNFPDRFSGHQFPNYSSELNVNALLLGDSALYLCASSLFDFPTSGELFFGEGSRLTVL.

The rearrangement uses TRBV7-9 and TRBJ2-1, with 12 positions matching TRBD2. Germline CDR1 SEHNR, CDR2 FQNEAQ (reference sequence). The CDR3 runs 15 residues. Trimming cost V 6 bases and J 7 bases; bases outside gene matches: 7. The CDR3 spells CASSIRLAGDNEQFF. Here the CDR3 DNA reads TGTGCCAGCAGTATCCGACTAGCGGGGGATAATGAGCAGTTCTTC.

The chain links TRBV3-1 (or the pseudogene TRBV3-2) to TRBJ2-7; maybe TRBD2 (5 bases). CDR1 is LGHDT, CDR2 YNNKEL, per germline (reference sequence). The V and J ends lost 0 bases and 4 bases respectively, with 10 bases between them. The CDR3 runs to 14 residues. The CDR3 DNA sequence: TGTGCCAGCAGCCAAGATAATTCGGGGTACGAGCAGTACTTC. This gives the protein CASSQDNSGYEQYF.

The chain joins TRBV4-1 to TRBJ2-3, with TRBD1 identical over 9 bases. Germline V lookup: CDR1 MGHRA, CDR2 YSYEKL. J lost 6 bases, V lost 4 bases, and 8 bases had no gene match. This CDR3 contains 15 residues. CDR3: CASSRPGQGSDTQYF. CDR3 DNA sequence: TGCGCCAGCAGCCGGCCGGGACAGGGTTCCGATACGCAGTATTTT.

This chain uses TRBV29-1 with TRBJ1-2, with TRBD1 matching over 10 bases. The germline V gene has CDR1 SQVTM and CDR2 ANQGSEA. V lost 7 bases to trimming and J lost 8 bases; unmatched junction nucleotides: 16. The CDR3 totals 15 residues. This CDR3 is CSAGDRGRGGVGYTF. The CDR3 bases are TGCAGCGCCGGGGACAGGGGAAGGGGAGGGGTCGGCTACACCTTC.

This clone was recorded only once. The chain uses TRBV5-6 and TRBJ1-2, with 9 bases lining up with TRBD1. Germline assignment: CDR1 SGHDT and CDR2 YYEEEE. The CDR3 contains 14 residues. V gave up 4 bases and J gave up 6 bases; unmatched junction bases: 7. CDR3 DNA sequence: TGTGCCAGCAGCCCGGGACAGGGTATAAATGGCTACACCTTC. This gives the protein CASSPGQGINGYTF.

This clone has only one observation. The chain couples TRBV30 to TRBJ1-1; 8 bases fit TRBD1. This CDR3 is built from 13 residues. V lost 5 bases, J lost 5 bases, and 7 bases stayed unmatched. CDR1 and CDR2 (germline): GTSNPN, SVGIG (reference sequence). The CDR3 nucleotides are TGTGCCTGGCGAGCACAGGGGGAAACTGAAGCTTTCTTT. This translates into CAWRAQGETEAFF.

This clone has a handful of counts. V gene TRBV19 combines with J gene TRBJ1-1; the match to TRBD1 covers 7 bases. The CDR3 sequence is 13 residues long. Germline CDR1 and CDR2: LNHDA and SQIVND (reference sequence). V lost 6 bases to trimming and J lost 3 bases; unmatched junction nucleotides: 4. CDR3 residues: CASRDRWYTEAFF. CDR3 nucleotides: TGTGCCAGTAGGGACAGGTGGTACACTGAAGCTTTCTTT.

The chain's CDR3 is CASGEGVTDTQYF. The CDR3 nucleotides are TGTGCCAGCGGCGAGGGGGTTACAGATACGCAGTATTTT. The V gene is TRBV12-3 or TRBV12-4, the J gene TRBJ2-3; possibly TRBD1 for D (6 bases). Trimming pared 8 bases from V and 3 bases from J, leaving 12 bases between. The CDR3 has 13 residues.

The chain recombines TRBV6-5 with TRBJ1-2, with D possibly TRBD1 on 5 matching bases. Germline lookup yields CDR1 MNHEY and CDR2 SVGAGI. This CDR3 is 14 amino acids long. The CDR3 sequence: CVCQHWGANYGYTF. The CDR3 bases are TGTGTATGCCAGCACTGGGGGGCTAACTATGGCTACACCTTC.

The rearrangement uses TRBV23-1 and TRBJ2-7; TRBD1 is a possible D gene (5 bases). TRBV23-1 is reported as an ORF; its role is uncertain. The germline V and J ends were trimmed by 6 bases and 2 bases, with 11 bases remaining between them. This CDR3 has 13 residues. DNA for the CDR3: TGCGCCAGCAGAAGACAGAGCCCCTACGAGCAGTACTTC. This translates into CASRRQSPYEQYF.

J is TRBJ1-2 and V is TRBV6-1; unclear D gene. The V gene lost 0 bases and the J gene lost 4 bases, with 15 bases spanning the gap. The CDR3 consists of 16 residues. Germline V gene data show CDR1 as MNHNS and CDR2 as SASEGT. The CDR3 protein is CASSEALRGAVYGYTF. DNA for the CDR3: TGTGCCAGCAGTGAAGCGCTTCGGGGAGCAGTCTATGGCTACACCTTC.

The chain links TRBV10-2 to TRBJ2-2; 9 bases are a match to TRBD2. There are 16 residues in the CDR3. CDR1 and CDR2 from the germline V gene are WSHSY and SAAADI. With V trimmed by 0 bases and J by 6 bases, 5 bases remained unmatched. The CDR3: CASSESVLAGPGELFF. The DNA for the CDR3 is TGCGCCAGCAGTGAGTCAGTCCTAGCGGGGCCCGGGGAGCTGTTTTTT.

This clone was picked up a small number of times. The chain couples TRBV2 to TRBJ2-5; perhaps TRBD1 as D (7 bases). V lost 6 bases to trimming and J lost 1 base, with 12 bases between them. In germline, CDR1 is SNHLY, CDR2 FYNNEI. The CDR3 extends over 14 amino acids. CDR3 coding DNA: TGTGCCAGCAGAGGAGGGGGCGGCCAAGAGACCCAGTACTTC. Translated: CASRGGGGQETQYF.

CDR3 loop: CASSPGVRAKNEQFF. The CDR3 bases are TGTGCCAGTAGTCCGGGGGTTAGGGCCAAAAATGAGCAGTTCTTC. This rearrangement joins TRBV19 to TRBJ2-1; D perhaps matches TRBD2 (6 bases). The CDR3 sequence is 15 residues long. V was cut by 5 bases and J by 7 bases, with 18 bases left in between. Germline V gives CDR1 LNHDA, CDR2 SQIVND (reference sequence).

The CDR3: CASSDQPNRGGGNTIYF. In DNA form, the CDR3 reads TGTGCCAGCAGTGACCAACCTAACAGGGGAGGAGGAAACACCATATATTTT. The chain couples TRBV6-1 to TRBJ1-3; TRBD1 aligns across 7 bases. Per the germline V gene, CDR1 is MNHNS and CDR2 is SASEGT. Trimming removed 3 bases from V and 4 bases from J; junction bases left unmatched: 12. The CDR3 extends over 17 amino acids.

There are a few counts of this clone. The chain carries TRBV7-9 and TRBJ2-2, with D maybe TRBD2 (6 bases). CDR3 length: 15 residues. V shed 6 bases and J shed 8 bases, with 19 bases lying between them. Germline CDR1 and CDR2: SEHNR and FQNEAQ (reference sequence). CDR3 amino acids: CASSERDSPFGELFF. The CDR3 region has the DNA TGTGCCAGCAGTGAGAGGGACTCCCCTTTTGGGGAGCTGTTTTTT.

CDR3 sequence: CASSEGTGNTIYF. The CDR3 coding sequence is TGTGCCAGCAGTGAAGGGACAGGAAACACCATATATTTT. This sequence joins TRBV6-1 and TRBJ1-3; perhaps TRBD1 as D (5 bases). V lost 1 base and J 4 bases, leaving 5 bases between the germline ends. The CDR3 is 13 amino acids. Germline lookup yields CDR1 MNHNS and CDR2 SASEGT.

The chain combines TRBV24-1 with TRBJ2-3; D may be TRBD2 (6 bases). This CDR3 region has 16 residues. Per the germline V gene, CDR1 is KGHDR and CDR2 is SFDVKD. Deletions cut 4 bases from V and 5 bases from J, with 18 bases between. CDR3 region: CATSDRDWRGVDTQYF. CDR3 nucleotides: TGTGCCACCAGTGACCGCGACTGGCGGGGTGTAGATACGCAGTATTTT.

The CDR3 DNA reads TGTGCCAGCAGCCAAGTTGTCCGCTACAATGAGCAGTTCTTC. Translating gives CASSQVVRYNEQFF. The chain joins TRBV14 to TRBJ2-1, with D uncertain. V gave up 1 base and J gave up 3 bases, with 7 bases separating them. The germline V gene has CDR1 SGHDN and CDR2 FVKESK. The CDR3 has 14 residues.

The V gene is TRBV28, the J gene TRBJ1-2; D is undetermined. From germline, CDR1 is MDHEN and CDR2 SYDVKM. Between the trimmed V and J ends, which lost 2 bases and 4 bases, there was a span of 8 bases. There are 13 residues in the CDR3. CDR3 sequence reads: CASSLQVLYGYTF. The CDR3 DNA reads TGTGCCAGCAGTTTACAGGTCCTCTATGGCTACACCTTC.

The V gene is TRBV10-3, the J gene TRBJ1-4; 8 bases are a match to TRBD1. This CDR3 is 17 amino acids long. CDR1 is ENHRY, CDR2 SYGVKD, per germline. V gave up 5 bases and J gave up 3 bases; unmatched junction bases: 11. The CDR3 loop is CAISRTGSSEANEKLFF. In DNA, the CDR3 is TGTGCCATCAGTAGGACAGGGTCCTCGGAGGCTAATGAAAAACTGTTTTTT.